The next 17 T cell receptor beta chains were all read from a single sample in a study of T cell changes during pregnancy in multiple sclerosis. TCRdb keeps only in-frame clones here, not all; method: immunoSEQ multiplex PCR. The sample lists around 70,000 clones; 92% were seen once. This specimen was peripheral blood, taken after pregnancy. These receptors all stem from a female donor with multiple sclerosis, enrolled in a pregnancy study.

The genes are TRBV13 and TRBJ2-7; TRBD1 matches 7 bases. The CDR3 consists of 14 residues. Germline lookup yields CDR1 PRHDT and CDR2 FYEKMQ (reference sequence). After removal of 5 bases from V and 3 bases from J, the junction contained 7 bases not matched to a gene. The CDR3 DNA reads TGTGCCAGCAGCCCGACAGGGTTCCGCTACGAGCAGTACTTC. Its translation: CASSPTGFRYEQYF.

The chain recombines TRBV27 with TRBJ2-3; 9 positions agree with TRBD2. The CDR3 runs 15 residues. Germline V gene sequence: CDR1 MNHEY, CDR2 SMNVEV (reference sequence). Germline trimming cut 6 bases from V and 2 bases from J; bases unmatched to any gene: 6. The CDR3 reads CASRTLAGDTDTQYF. Here the CDR3 DNA reads TGTGCCAGCAGGACACTAGCGGGCGACACAGATACGCAGTATTTT.

This clone was seen a single time. The chain links TRBV5-1 to TRBJ2-3; TRBD2 matches at 7 bases. Germline loops: CDR1 SGHRS, CDR2 YFSETQ. Trimming took 4 bases from V and 3 from J; bases not matched to a gene: 11. The CDR3 covers 16 residues. CDR3 region: CASSPGAGGRTDTQYF. The CDR3 DNA reads TGCGCCAGCAGCCCAGGTGCCGGGGGGAGGACAGATACGCAGTATTTT.

The chain is built from TRBV5-4 and TRBJ2-1, with TRBD2 matching 10 bases. Losses at the gene ends were 0 bases for V and 1 base for J; bases not matched to a gene: 1. Germline V gene sequence: CDR1 SGHNT, CDR2 YYREEE (reference sequence). This CDR3 has 16 amino acids. This chain's CDR3 is CASSLGAGGSYNEQFF. CDR3 DNA sequence: TGTGCCAGCAGCTTGGGAGCGGGAGGGTCCTACAATGAGCAGTTCTTC.

The chain recombines TRBV7-2 with TRBJ2-5, with TRBD2 matching over 9 bases. Germline lookup yields CDR1 SGHTA and CDR2 FQGNSA. CDR3 length: 16 residues. The ends lost 3 bases at V and 2 bases at J; junction bases unmatched: 7. The CDR3 DNA reads TGTGCCAGCAGCTTTACAGTGACTAGCGGTCAAGAGACCCAGTACTTC. Translated, it gives CASSFTVTSGQETQYF. The variable domain in full, completed from reference TRBV7-2 and TRBJ2-5, reads GAGVSQSPSNKVTEKGKDVELRCDPISGHTALYWYRQSLGQGLEFLIYFQGNSAPDKSGLPSDRFSAERTGGSVSTLTIQRTQQEDSAVYLCASSFTVTSGQETQYFGPGTRLLVL.

The chain combines TRBV4-1 with TRBJ1-1, with D possibly TRBD1 on 5 matching bases. The V end lost 2 bases, the J end lost 7 bases, and 14 bases lay between the germline ends. This CDR3 region has 14 residues. From germline, CDR1 is MGHRA and CDR2 YSYEKL. For the CDR3, the DNA is TGCGCCAGCAGCCAAAGGACGTGGGGGGGTGAAGCTTTCTTT. Translation gives CASSQRTWGGEAFF.

The J gene is TRBJ2-7, the V gene TRBV5-1, with D possibly TRBD1 on 5 matching bases. Germline assignment: CDR1 SGHRS and CDR2 YFSETQ. V was shortened by 1 base and J by 0 bases, with 8 bases between the two germline ends. The CDR3 consists of 14 residues. The CDR3 region is CASSLSGYSYEQYF. CDR3 nucleotides: TGCGCCAGCAGCTTGTCAGGGTACTCCTACGAGCAGTACTTC. The variable domain in full, with the rest retrieved from reference TRBV5-1 and TRBJ2-7, is KAGVTQTPRYLIKTRGQQVTLSCSPISGHRSVSWYQQTPGQGLQFLFEYFSETQRNKGNFPGRFSGRQFSNSRSEMNVSTLELGDSALYLCASSLSGYSYEQYFGPGTRLTVT.

CDR3 sequence reads: CASSLATGSNYGYTF. In DNA form, the CDR3 reads TGTGCCAGCAGCTTAGCCACAGGGTCCAACTATGGCTACACCTTC. The chain has TRBV5-4 and TRBJ1-2; a possible D gene is TRBD1 (6 bases). Germline CDR1 is SGHNT and CDR2 is YYREEE (reference sequence). The germline V and J ends were trimmed by 2 bases and 2 bases, with 13 bases remaining between them. The CDR3 spans 15 residues.

The J gene is TRBJ2-1, the V gene TRBV11-2; D call uncertain. V was trimmed by 0 bases and J by 0 bases, leaving 12 bases between them. CDR1 is SGHAT, CDR2 FQNNGV, per germline. The CDR3 is 17 residues long. Here the CDR3 DNA reads TGTGCCAGCAGCTTAGATCCCCCCGAGAGCTCCTACAATGAGCAGTTCTTC. Its translation: CASSLDPPESSYNEQFF.

The chain couples TRBV12-5 to TRBJ2-7; possible D gene TRBD2, 6 bases. The CDR3 spans 14 residues. Germline CDR1 and CDR2: LGHNT and FRNRAP. V was shortened by 3 bases and J by 2 bases, with 11 bases between the two germline ends. CDR3 residues: CASGFLAATYEQYF. In DNA, the CDR3 is TGTGCTAGTGGTTTTTTAGCGGCCACCTACGAGCAGTACTTC.

V and J are TRBV5-1 and TRBJ1-2, with D perhaps matching TRBD1 (6 bases). V shed 2 bases and J shed 4 bases, with 9 bases lying between them. The CDR3 has 13 amino acids. CDR1 and CDR2 from the germline V gene are SGHRS and YFSETQ. CDR3 nucleotide sequence: TGCGCCAGCAGCTTCGGCAGGGGCTATGGCTACACCTTC. Translated: CASSFGRGYGYTF.

The rearrangement uses TRBV7-2 and TRBJ2-7, with 8 bases matching TRBD2. The CDR3 contains 15 residues. V trimming: 3 bases; J trimming: 3 bases; junction bases outside the gene matches: 7. Germline V CDR1 and CDR2: SGHTA, FQGNSA. Here the CDR3 DNA reads TGTGCCAGCAGCTTCCGAGGACTAGCCCGCTACGAGCAGTACTTC. This encodes CASSFRGLARYEQYF.

J is TRBJ1-1 and V is TRBV2, with TRBD1 matching 7 bases. The CDR3 consists of 15 residues. CDR1 SNHLY and CDR2 FYNNEI come from the germline V gene. Unmatched junction bases numbered 7, after V lost 3 bases and J lost 3 bases. Written as DNA, the CDR3 is TGTGCCAGCAGTGATACGGGACAGAGGTACACTGAAGCTTTCTTT. Its protein product is CASSDTGQRYTEAFF.

The chain joins TRBV7-9 to TRBJ2-7, with 8 bases matching TRBD2. The CDR3 extends over 15 amino acids. V lost 1 base and J lost 4; bases outside the gene matches: 6. Germline V gives CDR1 SEHNR, CDR2 FQNEAQ (reference sequence). CDR3 in amino acids: CASSLEASGRYEQYF. Written as DNA, the CDR3 is TGTGCCAGCAGCTTAGAAGCTAGCGGGCGTTACGAGCAGTACTTC.

This clone turned up a few times. This chain uses TRBV19 with TRBJ2-7; 10 nucleotides line up with TRBD1. Germline CDR1 reads LNHDA; CDR2 reads SQIVND (reference sequence). The V gene end was trimmed by 5 bases and the J gene end by 2 bases; junction bases not matched to a gene: 9. The CDR3 is 16 residues long. CDR3 region: CASSPGTGQGTYEQYF. CDR3 nucleotides: TGTGCCAGTAGTCCCGGGACGGGACAGGGGACCTACGAGCAGTACTTC.

The chain has TRBV18 and TRBJ1-1, with D maybe TRBD1 (6 bases). Trimming took 4 bases from V and 0 from J, leaving 21 bases between them. CDR1 is KGHSH and CDR2 is LQKENI in the germline V gene. This CDR3 has 18 amino acids. CDR3 in amino acids: CASSHLDRGARLNTEAFF. The CDR3 DNA is TGTGCCAGCTCACACTTGGACCGGGGGGCGCGTTTGAACACTGAAGCTTTCTTT. The entire variable domain, with the rest obtained from reference TRBV18 and TRBJ1-1, is as follows: NAGVMQNPRHLVRRRGQEARLRCSPMKGHSHVYWYRQLPEEGLKFMVYLQKENIIDESGMPKERFSAEFPKEGPSILRIQQVVRGDSAAYFCASSHLDRGARLNTEAFFGQGTRLTVV.

The chain has TRBV4-2 and TRBJ2-7, with TRBD2 matching over 13 bases. The CDR3 spans 16 residues. Per germline, CDR1 LGHNA and CDR2 YNFKEQ. After removal of 5 bases from V and 0 bases from J, the junction contained 4 bases not matched to a gene. The DNA of the CDR3 is TGTGCCAGCAGCACCCGGACTAGCGGGGGCTCCTACGAGCAGTACTTC. Protein sequence: CASSTRTSGGSYEQYF.